Shown below are 8 T cell receptor beta chains from a single sample sequenced in a study of molecular identifiers for immune sequencing clone quantification (dated by TCRdb to about 2018). Libraries were built with PCR. Sequencer: Illumina HiSeq 4000. TCRdb reanalyzed the raw reads on its own, using fastp at Q25 for trimming and MiXCR for clone calling, and kept in-frame beta chains. Here each entry gathers all rows of one CDR3 protein and keeps the most common genes and DNA. The sample table contains about 510,000 distinct CDR3 sequences; only one count was recorded for 20% to 25% of them. The ten largest make up around 0.86% of the sample. Sequencing was carried out using naive CD8+ T cells from blood, with Jurkat cell RNA spiked in. The sample's cell subset or site, from its label and the paper: FACS-sorted CD8+CD4-CCR7+CD45RA+ naive T cells. The source is a human donor in good health. Some libraries in this study had Jurkat cell RNA spiked in.

This clonotype was counted many times. The rearrangement joins TRBV29-1 to TRBJ1-2; D possibly corresponds to TRBD1 (6 bases). CDR3 length: 12 amino acids. The germline CDR1 and CDR2 sequences are SQVTM and ANQGSEA. With 6 bases removed from V and 8 bases from J, the gap between germline ends came to 16 bases. The CDR3 protein is CSVGGQSGGYTF. The DNA of the CDR3 is TGCAGCGTGGGAGGACAGTCTGGCGGCTACACCTTC.

The table lists this clonotype with a few counts. The chain combines TRBV12-3 or TRBV12-4 with TRBJ1-4; tentative D call: TRBD1 (5 bases). Trimming pared 8 bases from V and 3 bases from J, leaving 16 bases between. The CDR3 contains 15 residues. This CDR3 reads CASGRMGVPNEKLFF. Here the CDR3 DNA reads TGTGCCAGCGGAAGGATGGGGGTTCCTAATGAAAAACTGTTTTTT.

This clonotype was seen a handful of times. The V and J genes are TRBV4-3 and TRBJ1-2; D unresolved. Germline assignment: CDR1 LGHNA and CDR2 YSLEER. The V end lost 0 bases, the J end lost 5 bases, and 13 bases lay between the germline ends. This CDR3 has 15 amino acids. The CDR3 reads CASSQDQSGLYGYTF. The CDR3 coding sequence is TGCGCCAGCAGCCAAGATCAATCCGGCCTTTATGGCTACACCTTC.

This clonotype was observed many times. The V call is TRBV9, the J call TRBJ2-3; the match to TRBD2 covers 8 bases. CDR1 and CDR2 (germline): SGDLS, YYNGEE. The CDR3 consists of 16 residues. Germline trimming cut 3 bases from V and 2 bases from J; bases unmatched to any gene: 8. CDR3 in amino acids: CASSAKTSGITDTQYF. CDR3 nucleotides: TGTGCCAGCAGCGCGAAAACTAGCGGAATCACAGATACGCAGTATTTT.

Of note for this clonotype: A read error may account for a junction end that differs from germline. J is TRBJ2-3 and V is TRBV4-3, with 12 bases lining up with TRBD1. From germline, CDR1 is LGHNA and CDR2 YSLEER. This CDR3 is 16 amino acids long. The CDR3: CVSSPGTGGLGDTQYF. CDR3 sequence (DNA): TGCGTCAGCAGCCCGGGGACAGGGGGCTTGGGTGATACGCAGTATTTT.

Only a few counts were recorded for this clonotype. The chain has TRBV4-3 and TRBJ1-1; D unclear. Per the germline V gene, CDR1 is LGHNA and CDR2 is YSLEER. V lost 0 bases and J 5 bases, leaving 13 bases between the germline ends. There are 15 residues in the CDR3. This chain's CDR3 is CASSQDLAPGTEAFF. The CDR3 nucleotides are TGCGCCAGCAGCCAAGATTTGGCTCCGGGGACTGAAGCTTTCTTT.

This clonotype was seen at least ten times. J is TRBJ1-4 and V is TRBV4-1, with 7 bases matching TRBD1. Germline assignment: CDR1 MGHRA and CDR2 YSYEKL. With 3 bases clipped from V and 8 bases from J, the junction kept 6 bases outside the gene matches. The CDR3 is made up of 14 amino acids. As DNA, the CDR3 is TGCGCCAGCAGCCAGGAGGGGGCAGGGGAAAAACTGTTTTTT. This gives the protein CASSQEGAGEKLFF.

A note on this clonotype: A read error may produce the germline difference seen at one junction end. The gene calls are TRBV4-2 and TRBJ2-3; D is unresolved. This CDR3 comprises 13 residues. Looked up from germline, CDR1 is LGHNA and CDR2 is YNFKEQ. CDR3 region: CASSQQSSDAQYF. The CDR3 nucleotides are TGTGCCAGCAGCCAGCAATCGTCAGATGCGCAGTATTTC.